This T cell receptor (beta chain) emerged from a study of Ad26.COV2.S vaccination and SARS-CoV-2 variants. Study-wide context: Within the COV1001 Ad26.COV2.S trial arm, the donor was enrolled. Ad26.COV2.S given intramuscularly, once or twice 56 days apart. Overall study results and limits: Non-spike TCR breadth was similar in vaccine and placebo recipients.

This sample's treatment: around 19 received Ad26.COV2.S at low or high dose, single or two shots; a few received placebo; per-sample allocation not given. The samples date from day 63 after the first vaccine or placebo injection. The method was immunoSEQ multiplex PCR; TCRdb's version includes in-frame clones alone and lacks a portion of them. The repertoire holds about 390,000 clones, with around 85% as singletons. Turning to this clone: As yet, its antigen is unknown.

After removal of 7 bases from V and 7 bases from J, the junction contained 6 bases not matched to a gene. This CDR3 is built from 14 residues. The germline V gene encodes CDR1 SNHLY and CDR2 FYNNEI. This material consisted of peripheral blood, taken in a trial of Ad26.COV2.S vaccine versus placebo. This rearrangement joins TRBV2 to TRBJ1-6; TRBD1 aligns across 8 bases. This TCR was recovered from a person aged 18-60 years who received the Ad26.COV2.S COVID-19 vaccine or a placebo. Here the CDR3 reads CASTGTGVNSPLHF. The CDR3 bases are TGTGCCAGCACTGGGACAGGAGTAAATTCACCCCTCCACTTT.